The 22 T cell receptor beta chains reported below all come from one sample, sequenced in a study of vaccination and CD4 T cells after COVID-19. Treatment meaning: 10-day PBMC culture with coronavirus spike peptide pools or control peptides (ViraFEST assay). Their specific antigens are unknown. Once obtained from cultured CD4+ T cells, the DNA was sequenced using the Oncomine TCR Beta short-read assay. TCRdb processed the PCR reads anew with MiXCR; each CDR3 protein has one entry. The sample has some 17,000 distinct CDR3 sequences; less than 50% are singletons. Sequencing was done on a sample of CD4+ T cells from blood, cultured in vitro. These receptors were obtained from a human donor who had recovered from COVID-19.

This clonotype turned up a few times. The rearrangement links TRBV20-1 to TRBJ2-1; D is ambiguous. The germline gives CDR1 DFQATT, CDR2 SNEGSKA (reference sequence). V lost 1 base and J 1 base, leaving 14 bases between the germline ends. The CDR3 length is 16 residues. The CDR3: CSARGWVSSSYNEQFF. CDR3 nucleotides: TGCAGTGCTAGAGGGTGGGTTAGCAGTTCCTACAATGAGCAGTTCTTC.

The chain joins TRBV30 to TRBJ1-1; tentative D call: TRBD1 (5 bases). Germline CDR1 and CDR2: GTSNPN and SVGIG (reference sequence). Trimming removed 0 bases from V and 1 base from J, with 6 bases in between. This CDR3 region has 13 residues. The CDR3 reads CAWSVQENTEAFF. The CDR3 bases are TGTGCCTGGAGTGTACAGGAGAACACTGAAGCTTTCTTT.

The chain combines TRBV20-1 with TRBJ2-7; TRBD2 might be the D (5 bases). The CDR3 runs 15 residues. Germline CDR1 reads DFQATT; CDR2 reads SNEGSKA (reference sequence). Trimming cost V 0 bases and J 3 bases, with 15 bases left between them. The CDR3 DNA is TGCAGTGCTAGAGATATAGCGTTAGCCAACTACGAGCAGTACTTC. Amino acids: CSARDIALANYEQYF.

The chain joins TRBV6-1 to TRBJ1-5, with 7 bases fitting TRBD1. The CDR3 sequence is 15 residues long. Trimming removed 4 bases from V and 3 bases from J; junction bases left unmatched: 6. Per the germline V gene, CDR1 is MNHNS and CDR2 is SASEGT. Here the CDR3 reads CASSAAGGSNQPQHF. The CDR3 coding sequence is TGTGCCAGCAGTGCAGCAGGGGGGTCCAATCAGCCCCAGCATTTT.

This clonotype was counted between two and nine times. The chain is built from TRBV19 and TRBJ1-1; 7 bases are shared with TRBD1. The CDR3 consists of 13 residues. Germline V gene sequence: CDR1 LNHDA, CDR2 SQIVND (reference sequence). V shed 8 bases and J 5 bases; nucleotides not matched to a gene: 8. The CDR3 here is CASSEGARTEAFF. The CDR3 DNA sequence: TGTGCCAGTTCTGAGGGGGCGAGGACTGAAGCTTTCTTT.

The V and J genes are TRBV7-2 and TRBJ2-1; 7 positions agree with TRBD2. The CDR3 consists of 16 residues. After removal of 3 bases from V and 4 bases from J, the junction contained 9 bases not matched to a gene. The germline CDR1 and CDR2 sequences are SGHTA and FQGNSA. In DNA, the CDR3 is TGTGCCAGCAGCTTCGGGTCGGGAGGATTATACAATGAGCAGTTCTTC. Its translation: CASSFGSGGLYNEQFF. The variable domain in full, completed from reference TRBV7-2 and TRBJ2-1, reads GAGVSQSPSNKVTEKGKDVELRCDPISGHTALYWYRQSLGQGLEFLIYFQGNSAPDKSGLPSDRFSAERTGGSVSTLTIQRTQQEDSAVYLCASSFGSGGLYNEQFFGPGTRLTVL.

The chain recombines TRBV19 with TRBJ1-2; perhaps TRBD1 as D (5 bases). The CDR3 is made up of 14 amino acids. Germline V CDR1 and CDR2: LNHDA, SQIVND (reference sequence). V lost 4 bases and J lost 4, with 13 bases in between. In DNA form, the CDR3 reads TGTGCCAGTAGTAACCAGGGACGGATCTATGGCTACACCTTC. Translated: CASSNQGRIYGYTF.

This chain joins TRBV20-1 and TRBJ2-2; a possible D gene is TRBD2 (5 bases). This CDR3 comprises 16 residues. Germline V CDR1 and CDR2: DFQATT, SNEGSKA (reference sequence). Trimming took 7 bases from V and 1 from J, leaving 19 bases between them. CDR3 residues: CSVSLRGLKNTGELFF. CDR3 coding DNA: TGCAGTGTTTCCCTGAGAGGGTTAAAGAACACCGGGGAGCTGTTTTTT.

This clonotype is medium-sized within its sample. The chain links TRBV19 to TRBJ1-2, with a weak D call TRBD1 (5 bases). The CDR3 loop spans 13 amino acids. From germline, CDR1 is LNHDA and CDR2 SQIVND (reference sequence). V gave up 3 bases and J gave up 7 bases, with 12 bases separating them. The CDR3: CASSIEGRRGYTF. The DNA for the CDR3 is TGTGCCAGTAGTATCGAGGGACGGCGTGGCTACACCTTC.

As concerns this clonotype: At one boundary the junction diverges from the germline segment, which might be a read error. The chain combines TRBV15 with TRBJ2-5; D is unresolved. This CDR3 has 12 residues. Germline-derived CDR1 and CDR2 are LNHNV and YYDKDF (reference sequence). The CDR3 DNA reads as TGTGTCACCAGCAGAGTTAGAGAGACCCAGTACTTC. Encoded protein: CVTSRVRETQYF.

The J gene is TRBJ2-3, the V gene TRBV5-1, with 9 positions matching TRBD2. V gave up 3 bases and J gave up 0 bases; unmatched junction bases: 2. The CDR3 has 15 residues. Germline V gene lookup returns CDR1 SGHRS and CDR2 YFSETQ. CDR3 protein: CASSSTSGSTDTQYF. In DNA, the CDR3 is TGCGCCAGCAGCTCTACTAGCGGGAGCACAGATACGCAGTATTTT.

This clonotype has only a few counts. The rearrangement joins TRBV20-1 to TRBJ1-2, with a possible D match to TRBD1 (5 bases). This CDR3 is 17 amino acids long. The V gene's germline CDR1 is DFQATT and CDR2 SNEGSKA (reference sequence). V shed 6 bases and J shed 5 bases, with 28 bases lying between them. The CDR3 protein is CSAASLGQGSLGYGYTF. In DNA, the CDR3 is TGCAGTGCCGCGTCCCTCGGGCAGGGAAGTCTGGGGTATGGCTACACCTTC.

The V call is TRBV20-1, the J call TRBJ2-1; D is unclear. CDR3 size: 15 residues. The ends were cut back, 3 bases at V and 7 bases at J, with 19 bases in the middle. Germline V CDR1 and CDR2: DFQATT, SNEGSKA (reference sequence). This CDR3 is CSASKDPGDSNEQFF. The CDR3 DNA is TGCAGTGCTAGTAAGGACCCCGGAGACTCTAATGAGCAGTTCTTC.

This clonotype appeared a few times. V usage is TRBV7-2 and J usage is TRBJ2-4; D gene unclear. The CDR3 extends over 14 amino acids. Trimming stripped 5 bases from V and 0 bases from J, with 8 bases between. Germline values: CDR1 SGHTA, CDR2 FQGNSA. The CDR3 DNA sequence: TGTGCCAGCAGCCTAGAGCGAGCCAAAAACATTCAGTACTTC. It translates to CASSLERAKNIQYF.

This clonotype was recorded once. V gene TRBV14 combines with J gene TRBJ1-6, with D tentatively TRBD1 (5 bases). This CDR3 comprises 15 residues. Trimming cost V 4 bases and J 2 bases, with 9 bases left between them. CDR1 and CDR2 (germline): SGHDN, FVKESK. The CDR3 DNA reads TGTGCCAGCAGCCCGCCGGGGGCCTATAATTCACCCCTCCACTTT. Translated: CASSPPGAYNSPLHF.

In its sample, this clonotype was seen a few times. The chain links TRBV7-3 to TRBJ2-2; D is uncertain. This CDR3 spans 15 amino acids. V was pared by 2 bases and J by 6 bases, with 13 bases between. Germline CDR1 and CDR2: SGHTA and FQGTGA. Here the CDR3 reads CASSLGLPPPGELFF. CDR3 coding DNA: TGTGCCAGCAGCTTAGGCCTCCCGCCCCCCGGGGAGCTGTTTTTT. Complete variable domain (other parts from reference TRBV7-3 and TRBJ2-2): GAGVSQTPSNKVTEKGKYVELRCDPISGHTALYWYRQSLGQGPEFLIYFQGTGAADDSGLPNDRFFAVRPEGSVSTLKIQRTERGDSAVYLCASSLGLPPPGELFFGEGSRLTVL.

This clonotype was picked up a small number of times. V usage is TRBV2 and J usage is TRBJ1-2; D unresolved. The CDR3 extends over 14 amino acids. Germline CDR1 is SNHLY and CDR2 is FYNNEI. Trimming removed 6 bases at V and 4 bases at J, with 15 bases between. CDR3 coding DNA: TGTGCCAGCAGGGTTGGGCCACCCAGCTATGGCTACACCTTC. It translates to CASRVGPPSYGYTF.

The rearrangement uses TRBV6-2 or TRBV6-3 and TRBJ1-3, with D possibly TRBD1 on 5 matching bases. V was cut by 7 bases and J by 2 bases, with 15 bases left in between. CDR3 size: 15 residues. Germline CDR1 reads MNHEY; CDR2 reads SVGEGT. In DNA, the CDR3 is TGTGCCAGCAACCCGGGTGTGGGGCCTGGAAACACCATATATTTT. This encodes CASNPGVGPGNTIYF.

This clonotype was seen only a few times. The V and J genes are TRBV20-1 and TRBJ1-6, with 9 bases identical to TRBD1. The CDR3 has 13 residues. Germline V gene data show CDR1 as DFQATT and CDR2 as SNEGSKA (reference sequence). V lost 3 bases to trimming and J lost 9 bases; unmatched junction nucleotides: 3. CDR3 residues: CSASDRGSSPLHF. The CDR3, as DNA: TGCAGTGCTAGCGACAGGGGGAGTTCACCCCTCCACTTT.

V is TRBV20-1 and J is TRBJ2-1; D perhaps matches TRBD2 (7 bases). Gene TRBJ2-7 matches the end of the DNA better, so the J call may be wrong. From germline, CDR1 is DFQATT and CDR2 SNEGSKA (reference sequence). This CDR3 region has 14 residues. For the CDR3, the DNA is TGCAGTGCAAAACTTCGGGGGGCGCGAAACGAGCAGTACTTC. This gives the protein CSAKLRGARNEQYF.

This clonotype came up a few times. The chain uses TRBV19 and TRBJ1-2, with D maybe TRBD1 (6 bases). Trimming left V 6 bases short and J 4 bases short, with 18 bases between. Germline values: CDR1 LNHDA, CDR2 SQIVND (reference sequence). The CDR3 loop spans 15 amino acids. CDR3 loop: CASSRDTDGGYGYTF. Written as DNA, the CDR3 is TGTGCCAGTAGCCGGGACACCGACGGAGGCTATGGCTACACCTTC.

The genes are TRBV2 and TRBJ2-7; 11 bases fit TRBD2. The CDR3 is made up of 13 amino acids. After removal of 6 bases from V and 6 bases from J, the junction contained 4 bases not matched to a gene. Germline CDR1 SNHLY, CDR2 FYNNEI. For the CDR3, the DNA is TGTGCCAGCAGACTAGCGGGAGCGGGCGAGCAGTACTTC. This encodes CASRLAGAGEQYF.